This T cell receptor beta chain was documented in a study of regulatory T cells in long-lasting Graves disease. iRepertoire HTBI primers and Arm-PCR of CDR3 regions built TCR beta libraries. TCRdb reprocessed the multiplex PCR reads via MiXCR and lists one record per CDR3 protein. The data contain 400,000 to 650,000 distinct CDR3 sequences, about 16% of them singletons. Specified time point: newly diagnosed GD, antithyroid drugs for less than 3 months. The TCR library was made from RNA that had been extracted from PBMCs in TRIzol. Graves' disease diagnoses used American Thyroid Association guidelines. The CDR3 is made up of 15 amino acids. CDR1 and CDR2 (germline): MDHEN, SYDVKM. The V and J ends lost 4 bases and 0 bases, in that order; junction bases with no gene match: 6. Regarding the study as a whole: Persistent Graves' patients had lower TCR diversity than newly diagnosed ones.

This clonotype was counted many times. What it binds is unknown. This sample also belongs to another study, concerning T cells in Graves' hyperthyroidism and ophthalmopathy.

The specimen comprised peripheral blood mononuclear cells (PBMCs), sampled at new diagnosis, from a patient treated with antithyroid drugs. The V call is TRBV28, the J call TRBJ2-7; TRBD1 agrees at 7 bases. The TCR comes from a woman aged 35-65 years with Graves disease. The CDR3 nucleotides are TGTGCCAGCAGTTCCCCCGGGACAGTCTCCTACGAGCAGTACTTC. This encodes CASSSPGTVSYEQYF. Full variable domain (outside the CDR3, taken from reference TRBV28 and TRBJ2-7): DVKVTQSSRYLVKRTGEKVFLECVQDMDHENMFWYRQDPGLGLRLIYFSYDVKMKEKGDIPEGYSVSREKKERFSLILESASTNQTSMYLCASSSPGTVSYEQYFGPGTRLTVT.